The 17 T cell receptor beta chains given below trace back to one sample, sequenced in a study of shared clonotypes between healthy human individuals. The repertoire was sequenced with immunoSEQ multiplex PCR; TCRdb's copy has only in-frame clones and lacks some. The sample includes hundreds of thousands of clones, 95% to 97% seen only once; the top ten take 0.06%. Sequencing was performed on naive CD4+ T cells sorted from blood. Subset described: CD45RA+ positively selected. The origin of the receptors is a woman in her 30s in good health.

J is TRBJ2-7 and V is TRBV28; 9 bases agree with TRBD1. V shed 8 bases, J shed 0 bases, and the junction held 2 bases outside the gene matches. Germline-derived CDR1 and CDR2 are MDHEN and SYDVKM. This CDR3 contains 13 residues. This chain's CDR3 is CASSQGASYEQYF. In DNA, the CDR3 is TGTGCCAGCTCACAGGGGGCCTCCTACGAGCAGTACTTC. Full variable domain (outside the CDR3, taken from reference TRBV28 and TRBJ2-7): DVKVTQSSRYLVKRTGEKVFLECVQDMDHENMFWYRQDPGLGLRLIYFSYDVKMKEKGDIPEGYSVSREKKERFSLILESASTNQTSMYLCASSQGASYEQYFGPGTRLTVT.

The CDR3 DNA reads TGTGCCAGTAGTAAACTAGCGCCACTACCCTTAAGCTCCTACAATGAGCAGTTCTTC. It encodes CASSKLAPLPLSSYNEQFF. V and J are TRBV19 and TRBJ2-1; 7 nucleotides agree with TRBD2. V was clipped by 4 bases and J by 0 bases; unmatched bases: 15. This CDR3 is 19 amino acids long. Germline V gene lookup returns CDR1 LNHDA and CDR2 SQIVND (reference sequence).

This sequence joins TRBV30 and TRBJ1-3, with 7 bases that match TRBD1. The germline V gene encodes CDR1 GTSNPN and CDR2 SVGIG (reference sequence). There are 14 residues in the CDR3. The junction had 7 bases not matched to a gene; V was cut back by 4 bases and J by 4 bases. The DNA for the CDR3 is TGTGCCTGGAACAGCCAGGGGGTAGGAAACACCATATATTTT. Its protein product is CAWNSQGVGNTIYF.

The CDR3 reads CASSLTLVDRRWMNTEAFF. The CDR3 region has the DNA TGTGCCAGCAGCTTGACCTTGGTAGACAGGCGTTGGATGAACACTGAAGCTTTCTTT. This chain connects TRBV5-5 to TRBJ1-1; D might be TRBD1 (6 bases). The germline V and J ends were trimmed by 1 base and 0 bases, with 22 bases remaining between them. Germline CDR1 is SGHKS and CDR2 is YYEKEE (reference sequence). The CDR3 is 19 residues long.

The chain recombines TRBV19 with TRBJ2-7; the D gene could be TRBD1 or TRBD2 (5 bases each). Looked up from germline, CDR1 is LNHDA and CDR2 is SQIVND (reference sequence). The CDR3 covers 14 residues. V was trimmed by 7 bases and J by 6 bases, leaving 19 bases between them. This CDR3 is CASKTDGTVGEQYF. The CDR3 bases are TGTGCCAGTAAAACGGACGGGACGGTCGGCGAGCAGTACTTC.

The rearrangement links TRBV18 to TRBJ2-7, with D possibly being TRBD1 (6 bases). V gave up 0 bases and J gave up 5 bases, with 17 bases separating them. CDR1 is KGHSH, CDR2 LQKENI, per germline. The CDR3 is 16 amino acids. The CDR3, as DNA: TGTGCCAGCTCACCACCATACGGGGTTGGGGGCCACGAGCAGTACTTC. It specifies CASSPPYGVGGHEQYF.

The chain carries TRBV2 and TRBJ1-5; D gene ambiguous. V lost 3 bases and J lost 5, with 5 bases in between. CDR3 length equals 12 residues. The germline CDR1 and CDR2 sequences are SNHLY and FYNNEI. CDR3 nucleotides: TGTGCCAGCAGTGACAATTATCAGCCCCAGCATTTT. Protein sequence: CASSDNYQPQHF.

Note on this clone: Distinct nucleotide sequences in the sample also encode this CDR3. The rearrangement joins TRBV28 to TRBJ1-5, with D unclear. The CDR3 sequence is 10 residues long. Germline-derived CDR1 and CDR2 are MDHEN and SYDVKM. The ends were cut back, 3 bases at V and 9 bases at J, with 3 bases in the middle. The CDR3 coding sequence is TGTGCCAGCAGTTTTTCGCCCCAGCATTTT. Amino acid sequence: CASSFSPQHF.

The CDR3 here is CASSPQGQGYEQYF. The CDR3 DNA follows: TGTGCCAGCTCACCACAGGGACAGGGCTACGAGCAGTACTTC. The V and J genes are TRBV18 and TRBJ2-7, with 9 bases that match TRBD1. Germline loops: CDR1 KGHSH, CDR2 LQKENI. The CDR3 sequence is 14 residues long. With V trimmed by 1 base and J by 3 bases, 1 base remained unmatched.

Written as DNA, the CDR3 is TGTGCCAGCAGCGTAGCTGCGGGAGACGGCGAGCAGTACTTC. This gives the protein CASSVAAGDGEQYF. V gene TRBV9 combines with J gene TRBJ2-7; TRBD2 matches at 7 bases. Germline assignment: CDR1 SGDLS and CDR2 YYNGEE. V lost 0 bases to trimming and J lost 6 bases; unmatched junction nucleotides: 6. The CDR3 extends over 14 amino acids. The variable domain in full, completed from reference TRBV9 and TRBJ2-7, reads DSGVTQTPKHLITATGQRVTLRCSPRSGDLSVYWYQQSLDQGLQFLIQYYNGEERAKGNILERFSAQQFPDLHSELNLSSLELGDSALYFCASSVAAGDGEQYFGPGTRLTVT.

The V gene is TRBV10-3, the J gene TRBJ1-5; a possible D gene is TRBD1 (6 bases). The V and J ends lost 8 bases and 0 bases respectively, with 26 bases between them. The CDR3 contains 19 residues. The V gene's germline CDR1 is ENHRY and CDR2 SYGVKD. The CDR3 DNA reads TGTGCCATCCCTGCTGGGGGGCGATGGTTCGTGAGTAGCAATCAGCCCCAGCATTTT. This gives the protein CAIPAGGRWFVSSNQPQHF.

This clone was seen more than once but under ten times. The V and J genes are TRBV7-9 and TRBJ1-1; D is uncertain. Germline V gives CDR1 SEHNR, CDR2 FQNEAQ (reference sequence). Deletions cut 5 bases from V and 7 bases from J, with 11 bases between. CDR3 length: 12 amino acids. The CDR3 spells CASSRTEIEAFF. Written as DNA, the CDR3 is TGTGCCAGCAGCAGAACAGAGATTGAAGCTTTCTTT.

J is TRBJ1-1 and V is TRBV7-9; no clear D gene. Germline-derived CDR1 and CDR2 are SEHNR and FQNEAQ (reference sequence). Trimming pared 2 bases from V and 0 bases from J, leaving 7 bases between. This CDR3 spans 14 amino acids. CDR3 amino acids: CASSLLAVNTEAFF. The CDR3 bases are TGTGCCAGCAGCTTACTTGCGGTGAACACTGAAGCTTTCTTT.

V usage is TRBV7-2 and J usage is TRBJ1-3; D ambiguous. This CDR3 comprises 19 residues. Per the germline V gene, CDR1 is SGHTA and CDR2 is FQGNSA. The V gene lost 1 base and the J gene lost 0 bases, with 19 bases spanning the gap. The CDR3 bases are TGTGCCAGCAGCTTAGTTTTGTTTCGGCAGATCCACTCTGGAAACACCATATATTTT. Amino acids: CASSLVLFRQIHSGNTIYF.

V usage is TRBV5-1 and J usage is TRBJ2-3; perhaps TRBD2 as D (5 bases). The CDR3 runs to 17 residues. Germline V gene lookup returns CDR1 SGHRS and CDR2 YFSETQ. V was trimmed by 4 bases and J by 1 base, leaving 19 bases between them. Written as DNA, the CDR3 is TGCGCCAGCAGCCTCCCGGGGTCTATGAGCGGCACAGATACGCAGTATTTT. The encoded protein is CASSLPGSMSGTDTQYF.

The V gene is TRBV10-3, the J gene TRBJ2-1, with TRBD2 matching over 11 bases. There are 16 residues in the CDR3. Germline values: CDR1 ENHRY, CDR2 SYGVKD. Unmatched junction bases numbered 8, after V lost 2 bases and J lost 8 bases. The CDR3 DNA reads TGTGCCATCAGTGAGGGTCTAGCGGGAGGATTGGATGAGCAGTTCTTC. Translation gives CAISEGLAGGLDEQFF.

This clone appeared once. This chain joins TRBV5-1 and TRBJ1-2, with 7 bases matching TRBD1. This CDR3 region has 12 residues. Germline values: CDR1 SGHRS, CDR2 YFSETQ. The V segment lost 4 bases and the J segment 8 bases; nucleotides outside the gene matches: 5. The CDR3 reads CASSEDRAGYTF. The CDR3 nucleotides read TGCGCCAGCAGCGAAGACAGGGCCGGCTACACCTTC.